This T cell receptor (beta chain) was sequenced during a study of human T cells and chemical hapten exposure. At the level of the study: Slight volume differences across pooled libraries mainly accounted for varying per-sample TCR yields.

Described time point: healthy volunteer bleed at 2 weeks. The authors' total RNA extraction used unfractionated whole blood. What the library attached to individual cDNA molecules were unique molecular identifiers. Per the original methods: From 23,224 to 690,600 TCRs were found per sample, with a median of approximately 96,000. TCRdb fed the RACE reads into MiXCR, producing one record per CDR3 protein. The authors' filters were not applied to this entry. The sample lists about 41,000 distinct CDR3 sequences, 3.5% to 5% occurring once. The sample holds a few counts of this clonotype. Its antigen is undetermined. This CDR3 is 16 amino acids long. Germline V gene sequence: CDR1 MGHDK, CDR2 SYGVNS. V dropped 3 bases and J dropped 7 bases, with 18 bases sitting between them. Findings of the study overall: Counts of TCRs above 1 in 1000 frequency stayed unchanged with DPC sensitization.

This clonotype was obtained from a human donor in good health. Some clones in this sample may be carry-over from other donors' samples. Sequencing was carried out using whole blood. J is TRBJ1-4 and V is TRBV25-1; possible D gene TRBD1, 6 bases. The CDR3 reads CASSDPQGRGREKLFF. The CDR3, as DNA: TGTGCCAGCAGTGATCCACAGGGCCGAGGGCGTGAAAAACTGTTTTTT.